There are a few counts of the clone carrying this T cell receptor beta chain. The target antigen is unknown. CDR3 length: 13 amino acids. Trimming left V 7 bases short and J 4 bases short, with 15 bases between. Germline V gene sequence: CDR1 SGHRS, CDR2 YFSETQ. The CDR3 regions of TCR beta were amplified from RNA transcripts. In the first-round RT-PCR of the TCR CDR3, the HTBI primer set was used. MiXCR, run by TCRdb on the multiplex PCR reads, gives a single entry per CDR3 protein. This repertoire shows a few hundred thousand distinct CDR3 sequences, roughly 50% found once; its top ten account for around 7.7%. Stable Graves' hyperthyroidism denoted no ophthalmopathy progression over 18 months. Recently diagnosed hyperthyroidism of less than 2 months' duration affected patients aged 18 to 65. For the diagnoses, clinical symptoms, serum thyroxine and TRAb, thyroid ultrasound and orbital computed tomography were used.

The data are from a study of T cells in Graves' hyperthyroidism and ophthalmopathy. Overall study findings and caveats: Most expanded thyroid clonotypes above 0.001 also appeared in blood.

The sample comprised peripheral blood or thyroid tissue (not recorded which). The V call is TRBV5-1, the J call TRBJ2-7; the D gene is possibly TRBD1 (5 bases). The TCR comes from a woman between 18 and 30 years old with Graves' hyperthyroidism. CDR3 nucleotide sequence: TGCGCCAGCCAACCATTGGGGCATTACGAGCAGTACTTC. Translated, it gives CASQPLGHYEQYF.